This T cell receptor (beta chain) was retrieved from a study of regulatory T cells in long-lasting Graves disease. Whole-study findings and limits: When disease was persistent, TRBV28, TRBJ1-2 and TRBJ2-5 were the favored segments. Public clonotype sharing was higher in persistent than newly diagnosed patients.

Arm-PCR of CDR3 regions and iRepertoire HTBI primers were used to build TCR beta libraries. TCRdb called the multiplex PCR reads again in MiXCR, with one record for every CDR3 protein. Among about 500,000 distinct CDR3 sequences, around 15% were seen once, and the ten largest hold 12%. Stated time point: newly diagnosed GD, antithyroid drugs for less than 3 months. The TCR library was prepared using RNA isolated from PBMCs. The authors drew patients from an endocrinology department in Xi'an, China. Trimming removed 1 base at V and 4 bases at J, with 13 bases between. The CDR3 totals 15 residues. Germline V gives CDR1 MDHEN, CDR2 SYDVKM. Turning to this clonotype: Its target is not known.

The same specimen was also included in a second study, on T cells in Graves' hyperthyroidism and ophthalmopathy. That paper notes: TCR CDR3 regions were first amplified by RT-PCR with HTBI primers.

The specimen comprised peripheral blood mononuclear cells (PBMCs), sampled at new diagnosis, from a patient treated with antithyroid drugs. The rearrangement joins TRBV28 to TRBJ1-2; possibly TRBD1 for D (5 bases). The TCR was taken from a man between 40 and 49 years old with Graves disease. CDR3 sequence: CASSLLRGRGYGYTF. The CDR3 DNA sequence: TGTGCCAGCAGTTTATTGAGGGGCCGGGGCTATGGCTACACCTTC.